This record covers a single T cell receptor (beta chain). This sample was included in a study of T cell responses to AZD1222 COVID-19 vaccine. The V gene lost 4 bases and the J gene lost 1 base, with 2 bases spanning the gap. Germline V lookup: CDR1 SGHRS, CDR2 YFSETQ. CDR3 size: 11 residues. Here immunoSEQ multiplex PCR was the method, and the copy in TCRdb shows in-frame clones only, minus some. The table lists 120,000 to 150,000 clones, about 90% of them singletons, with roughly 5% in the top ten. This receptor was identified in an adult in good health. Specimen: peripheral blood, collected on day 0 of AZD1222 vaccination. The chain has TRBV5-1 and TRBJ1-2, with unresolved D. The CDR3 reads CASSNNYGYTF. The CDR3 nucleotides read TGCGCCAGCAGCAATAACTATGGCTACACCTTC.